These 20 T cell receptor beta chains were all obtained from the same sample, sequenced in a study of long-term antiretroviral therapy in people with HIV. Survey level was the resolution at which the v3.0 immunoSEQ assay ran. Sequencing was performed with immunoSEQ multiplex PCR; in TCRdb, only in-frame clones are kept and a portion is missing. Of tens of thousands of clones detected, roughly 78% appear once; the ten largest clones hold around a tenth. The specimen was unsorted PBMCs, collected 1.5 years before starting antiretroviral therapy. The origin of the receptors is a man between 18 and 35 years old with HIV.

The V call is TRBV2, the J call TRBJ2-7; TRBD1 might be the D (5 bases). In germline, CDR1 is SNHLY, CDR2 FYNNEI. This CDR3 has 14 amino acids. Trimming took 6 bases from V and 2 from J, leaving 14 bases between them. CDR3 in DNA: TGTGCCAGCAGGAGTACAGGATTAGCCTACGAGCAGTACTTC. Translated: CASRSTGLAYEQYF.

V and J are TRBV19 and TRBJ1-5; 7 positions match TRBD1. Germline loops: CDR1 LNHDA, CDR2 SQIVND (reference sequence). There are 17 residues in the CDR3. V was pared by 6 bases and J by 0 bases, with 11 bases of the junction left unmatched. CDR3 in amino acids: CASRNLNRGSSNQPQHF. The DNA for the CDR3 is TGTGCCAGTAGGAACCTCAACAGGGGATCTAGCAATCAGCCCCAGCATTTT.

The chain joins TRBV7-9 to TRBJ2-7, with 15 bases aligning to TRBD2. V lost 4 bases and J lost 0; bases outside the gene matches: 7. CDR1 and CDR2 from the germline V gene are SEHNR and FQNEAQ (reference sequence). This CDR3 is 18 amino acids long. The CDR3 region is CASSSGTSGGPHSYEQYF. The DNA of the CDR3 is TGTGCCAGCAGCTCAGGGACTAGCGGGGGGCCACACTCCTACGAGCAGTACTTC.

The chain has TRBV28 and TRBJ1-2, with 10 nucleotides matching TRBD1. V was pared by 6 bases and J by 4 bases, with 8 bases of the junction left unmatched. Germline V gene lookup returns CDR1 MDHEN and CDR2 SYDVKM. This CDR3 has 15 amino acids. The CDR3 nucleotides read TGTGCCAGCAGCCTCGACAGGGGGCAAATCTATGGCTACACCTTC. Protein sequence: CASSLDRGQIYGYTF.

V gene TRBV11-3 combines with J gene TRBJ1-1; possible D gene TRBD1, 5 bases. V was pared by 1 base and J by 4 bases, with 16 bases between. The germline gives CDR1 SGHNT, CDR2 YENEEA. The CDR3 extends over 16 amino acids. The CDR3 DNA is TGTGCCAGCAGCTTAGGCCGGGGCAGGGAGGGCACTGAAGCTTTCTTT. It yields the protein CASSLGRGREGTEAFF.

V gene TRBV18 combines with J gene TRBJ2-7; TRBD2 matches at 7 bases. CDR1 and CDR2 (germline): KGHSH, LQKENI. Trimming removed 3 bases from V and 7 bases from J; junction bases left unmatched: 9. This CDR3 comprises 14 residues. The CDR3 bases are TGTGCCAGCTCACCCCTCAGCGGGAACTCTGAGCAGTACTTC. Translation gives CASSPLSGNSEQYF.

V usage is TRBV28 and J usage is TRBJ2-1, with D maybe TRBD1 (7 bases). The CDR3 spans 15 residues. Germline CDR1 is MDHEN and CDR2 is SYDVKM. V gave up 1 base and J gave up 5 bases, with 12 bases separating them. The CDR3 nucleotides read TGTGCCAGCAGTTTATTGTCAGGGGGGAACAATGAGCAGTTCTTC. It codes for CASSLLSGGNNEQFF. Full variable domain (rest looked up from reference TRBV28 and TRBJ2-1): DVKVTQSSRYLVKRTGEKVFLECVQDMDHENMFWYRQDPGLGLRLIYFSYDVKMKEKGDIPEGYSVSREKKERFSLILESASTNQTSMYLCASSLLSGGNNEQFFGPGTRLTVL.

This clone came up once. The chain recombines TRBV19 with TRBJ2-3; D gene ambiguous. Germline CDR1 reads LNHDA; CDR2 reads SQIVND (reference sequence). V was shortened by 3 bases and J by 2 bases, with 12 bases between the two germline ends. The CDR3 length is 15 residues. The CDR3 spells CASSIGNSYTDTQYF. The CDR3 nucleotides are TGTGCCAGTAGTATTGGGAACAGCTACACAGATACGCAGTATTTT.

This clone was counted a few times. The rearrangement links TRBV5-5 to TRBJ2-1; D might be TRBD2 (5 bases). V lost 8 bases and J lost 4, with 19 bases in between. CDR3 size: 15 residues. Germline CDR1 is SGHKS and CDR2 is YYEKEE (reference sequence). The CDR3 spells CASYRGPVSYNEQFF. The CDR3 DNA reads TGTGCCAGTTACAGAGGGCCGGTCTCTTACAATGAGCAGTTCTTC.

J is TRBJ1-2 and V is TRBV7-8, with TRBD1 matching 7 bases. There are 16 residues in the CDR3. The ends lost 5 bases at V and 8 bases at J; junction bases unmatched: 17. Germline V gives CDR1 SGHVS, CDR2 FQNEAQ. The CDR3 sequence: CASSAHEQGSVGGYTF. In nucleotides, the CDR3 is TGTGCCAGCAGCGCTCATGAACAGGGGAGTGTAGGGGGCTACACCTTC.

This chain uses TRBV7-6 with TRBJ2-7; the match to TRBD2 covers 7 bases. The CDR3 has 14 amino acids. The V and J ends lost 2 bases and 0 bases, in that order; junction bases with no gene match: 1. Germline CDR1 is SGHVS and CDR2 is FNYEAQ. The CDR3 DNA follows: TGTGCCAGCAGCTTAACTAGCGACTCCTACGAGCAGTACTTC. It codes for CASSLTSDSYEQYF.

This clone was seen a handful of times. V gene TRBV7-9 combines with J gene TRBJ1-5; D uncertain. Trimming pared 1 base from V and 3 bases from J, leaving 4 bases between. Germline V lookup: CDR1 SEHNR, CDR2 FQNEAQ (reference sequence). This CDR3 is 13 amino acids long. The CDR3 DNA reads as TGTGCCAGCAGCTTAGGGCCCAATCAGCCCCAGCATTTT. Translating gives CASSLGPNQPQHF.

V is TRBV7-2 and J is TRBJ2-5; 7 nucleotides line up with TRBD2. This CDR3 is 15 amino acids long. Germline CDR1 is SGHTA and CDR2 is FQGNSA. V shed 1 base, J shed 7 bases, and the junction held 9 bases outside the gene matches. The CDR3 loop is CASSLDIRGEGTQYF. In DNA, the CDR3 is TGTGCCAGCAGCTTAGATATCCGGGGGGAGGGGACCCAGTACTTC.

The chain recombines TRBV18 with TRBJ2-3; 10 nucleotides align to TRBD2. Per germline, CDR1 KGHSH and CDR2 LQKENI. CDR3 length: 17 amino acids. V gave up 4 bases and J gave up 1 base; unmatched junction bases: 8. The CDR3 sequence: CASSRSGGTSGTDTQYF. The CDR3 DNA is TGTGCCAGCTCACGCTCGGGTGGGACTAGCGGCACAGATACGCAGTATTTT.

V gene TRBV6-1 combines with J gene TRBJ2-2; a weak D match, TRBD2 (6 bases). Trimming removed 0 bases at V and 6 bases at J, with 11 bases between. The CDR3 is 15 residues long. In germline, CDR1 is MNHNS, CDR2 SASEGT. Here the CDR3 reads CASSEAGEASGELFF. As DNA, the CDR3 is TGTGCCAGCAGTGAAGCAGGGGAGGCGTCCGGGGAGCTGTTTTTT.

The chain recombines TRBV7-9 with TRBJ2-3; 10 bases agree with TRBD2. CDR3 length: 15 amino acids. V dropped 3 bases and J dropped 5; count of bases not matched to a gene: 5. Looked up from germline, CDR1 is SEHNR and CDR2 is FQNEAQ (reference sequence). CDR3 coding DNA: TGTGCCAGCAGCTTTACTAGCGGGATCGTAGATACGCAGTATTTT. This translates into CASSFTSGIVDTQYF.

The chain has TRBV6-5 and TRBJ1-4; D is unclear. The CDR3 consists of 12 residues. Trimming removed 5 bases at V and 13 bases at J, with 14 bases between. Per the germline V gene, CDR1 is MNHEY and CDR2 is SVGAGI. The DNA of the CDR3 is TGTGCCAGCAGTCGCCCCGGAGGTTTACTGTTTTTT. The encoded protein is CASSRPGGLLFF.

In DNA, the CDR3 is TGTGCCAGCAGCTTCTCGGGGTATCGCGCAGATACGCAGTATTTT. Its translation is CASSFSGYRADTQYF. V usage is TRBV5-6 and J usage is TRBJ2-3; D possibly corresponds to TRBD2 (5 bases). Germline CDR1 SGHDT, CDR2 YYEEEE. The CDR3 extends over 15 amino acids. Trimming shortened V by 2 bases and J by 4 bases, and 14 bases separated the two germline ends.

The J gene is TRBJ2-1, the V gene TRBV9, with a tentative D call TRBD1 (5 bases). Germline V gene data show CDR1 as SGDLS and CDR2 as YYNGEE. The CDR3 extends over 13 amino acids. Trimming left V 3 bases short and J 5 bases short, with 9 bases between. CDR3 loop: CASSADRDNEQFF. The DNA of the CDR3 is TGTGCCAGCAGCGCCGACAGAGACAATGAGCAGTTCTTC.

The V call is TRBV30, the J call TRBJ1-1; D remains ambiguous. CDR3 length: 11 amino acids. Germline V lookup: CDR1 GTSNPN, CDR2 SVGIG (reference sequence). V lost 2 bases to trimming and J lost 6 bases, with 7 bases between them. CDR3 loop: CAWSPAAEAFF. DNA of the CDR3: TGTGCCTGGAGTCCTGCGGCTGAAGCTTTCTTT.